One T cell receptor beta chain is described in this entry. The antigen remains unidentified. The data derive from a study of shared clonotypes between healthy human individuals. Study-wide results and caveats: Despite large depth, sorted-subset datasets appeared incompletely sequenced.

Terminally differentiated effector memory CD45RA+ cells were left out of the naive CD8 fraction, which was CD45RO-negative and positively selected for CCR7. Germline CDR1 SGHDN, CDR2 FVKESK. The V and J ends lost 3 bases and 0 bases respectively, with 14 bases between them. CDR3 length equals 17 residues. Profiling relied on immunoSEQ multiplex PCR, and the TCRdb table lists in-frame clones only, not all of them. The sample carries some 2 million clones, about 95% recorded once. The sequence was collected from a man between 18 and 35 years old in good health. Specimen: naive CD8+ T cells sorted from blood. The chain recombines TRBV14 with TRBJ2-2; D is possibly TRBD1 (5 bases). CDR3 amino acids: CASSHVQVWANTGELFF. The DNA of the CDR3 is TGTGCCAGCAGCCACGTACAGGTTTGGGCGAACACCGGGGAGCTGTTTTTT. The full variable domain, its missing parts supplied by reference TRBV14 and TRBJ2-2, is EAGVTQFPSHSVIEKGQTVTLRCDPISGHDNLYWYRRVMGKEIKFLLHFVKESKQDESGMPNNRFLAERTGGTYSTLKVQPAELEDSGVYFCASSHVQVWANTGELFFGEGSRLTVL.